The sample holds a few counts of the clone carrying this TCR beta chain. Antigen specificity is unknown. The sample originates from a study of blood T cells in healthy people across ages. Study results and caveats: Diversity figures based on one million T cells were deemed too low. CMV status of donors was not determined, possibly confounding expanded clonotype changes.

V lost 6 bases to trimming and J lost 4 bases; unmatched junction nucleotides: 10. The CDR3 has 15 amino acids. Combining a sample-barcoded 5' primer with a J-beta primer mix, a second PCR ran for about 6 to 11 cycles. The template-switch adaptor was a 5' adaptor with 12 random nucleotides. It tagged each cDNA molecule. From the 5' RACE reads, TCRdb called clonotypes with MiXCR, one entry per CDR3 protein. The sample records around 800,000 distinct CDR3 sequences, roughly 44% being singletons. Sequenced input: blood. This clonotype originated in a man between 60 and 75 years old in good health. The chain links TRBV12-3 or TRBV12-4 to TRBJ2-7; 9 bases align to TRBD2. CDR3 in amino acids: CASSPRGGGEYEQYF. The CDR3 DNA reads as TGTGCCAGCAGCCCCAGGGGCGGGGGGGAGTACGAGCAGTACTTC.